A selection of T cell receptor beta chains follows, all from one sample in a study of T cell repertoires in cytomegalovirus infection. A single record per CDR3 protein comes from TCRdb applying MiXCR to the reads. The table records some 250,000 distinct CDR3 sequences, approximately 9.1% of them present only once. Sequencing used PBMCs. These receptors all come from a human donor in good health (CMV status not recorded). Some clones in this sample may be carry-over from other donors' samples. Both conserved end residues are part of each CDR3. The D gene is left open where the match is weak. A row's size may be missing; if present it is once, few, many or a size class.

D,J,size,V,CDR3,DNA
TRBD1,TRBJ1-2,many,TRBV7-2,CASSLSGGNYGYTF,TGTGCCAGCAGCTTATCAGGGGGTAACTATGGCTACACCTTC
TRBD1,TRBJ2-7,few,TRBV11-2,CASSSGTGIHEQYF,TGTGCCAGCAGCTCTGGGACAGGGATCCACGAGCAGTACTTC
TRBD1,TRBJ1-1,many,TRBV7-2,CASSLVSGGTVGTEAFF,TGTGCCAGCAGCTTAGTTTCAGGGGGGACTGTGGGCACTGAAGCTTTCTTT
NA,TRBJ2-6,many,TRBV28,CASSLSRGVGANVLTF,TGTGCCAGCAGTTTAAGCCGGGGCGTTGGGGCCAACGTCCTGACTTTC
TRBD1,TRBJ2-5,many,TRBV7-6,CASRSDRAGETQYF,TGTGCCAGCAGATCCGACAGGGCGGGAGAGACCCAGTACTTC
NA,TRBJ2-7,many,TRBV11-2,CASSSEGGRTGEQYF,TGTGCCAGCAGCTCCGAAGGGGGGAGGACGGGTGAGCAGTACTTC
NA,TRBJ1-1,NA,TRBV28,CASSLPKGGINTEAFF,TGTGCCAGCAGTTTACCGAAGGGTGGAATCAACACTGAAGCTTTCTTT
TRBD1,TRBJ1-4,few,TRBV6-5,CASGRDRANEKLFF,TGTGCCAGCGGCCGGGACAGGGCTAATGAAAAACTGTTTTTT
NA,TRBJ1-1,NA,TRBV4-3,CASSPKPGTEAFF,TGCGCCAGCAGCCCCAAACCAGGGACTGAAGCTTTCTTT
NA,TRBJ1-1,NA,TRBV20-1,CSASGGGRNTEAFF,TGCAGTGCTAGTGGTGGGGGTAGGAACACTGAAGCTTTCTTT
TRBD1,TRBJ2-3,few,TRBV19,CASSPGQGVNTDTQYF,TGTGCCAGTAGTCCCGGACAGGGCGTAAATACAGATACGCAGTATTTT
NA,TRBJ1-2,many,TRBV6-2/TRBV6-3,CASSDWTSNYGYTF,TGTGCCAGCAGCGACTGGACCTCCAACTATGGCTACACCTTC
TRBD2,TRBJ2-1,many,TRBV11-3,CASSPGTSGPTSGGSYNEQFF,TGTGCCAGCAGCCCCGGGACTAGCGGTCCTACCTCCGGGGGCTCCTACAATGAGCAGTTCTTC
NA,TRBJ2-5,many,TRBV7-2,CASSLGWGGGQETQYF,TGTGCCAGCAGCTTAGGGTGGGGTGGGGGACAAGAGACCCAGTACTTC
NA,TRBJ2-3,few,TRBV4-3,CASSQGVTQTDTQYF,TGCGCCAGCAGCCAAGGGGTCACGCAGACAGATACGCAGTATTTT
NA,TRBJ1-2,many,TRBV7-2,CASSLAFRENGYTF,TGTGCCAGCAGCTTAGCATTCAGGGAAAATGGCTACACCTTC
NA,TRBJ1-1,few,TRBV5-1,CASSLGVKNTEAFF,TGCGCCAGCAGCTTGGGTGTAAAGAACACTGAAGCTTTCTTT
TRBD2,TRBJ2-3,few,TRBV5-1,CASSPGLAGGLTNTDTQYF,TGCGCCAGCAGCCCCGGACTAGCGGGGGGACTTACCAACACAGATACGCAGTATTTT
NA,TRBJ2-3,few,TRBV7-4,CASSLPSTDTQYF,TGTGCCAGCAGCTTACCCAGCACAGATACGCAGTATTTT
NA,TRBJ2-4,NA,TRBV29-1,CSVEGPGTKNIQYF,TGCAGCGTTGAAGGTCCGGGAACCAAAAACATTCAGTACTTC
NA,TRBJ2-2,many,TRBV7-2,CASSSVGRTGELFF,TGTGCCAGCAGCTCCGTGGGCAGGACCGGGGAGCTGTTTTTT
NA,TRBJ2-5,NA,TRBV5-1,CASSSGLDSVVETQYF,TGCGCCAGCAGCTCGGGACTGGATTCTGTCGTAGAGACCCAGTACTTC
NA,TRBJ2-7,NA,TRBV6-1,CASSDPRGEKYF,TGTGCCAGCAGTGACCCCAGGGGTGAGAAGTACTTC
TRBD2,TRBJ2-5,NA,TRBV7-6,CASSPLGRAETQYF,TGTGCCAGCAGCCCCCTGGGGAGGGCAGAGACCCAGTACTTC
TRBD2,TRBJ2-5,NA,TRBV7-9,CASSPGGTSGETQYF,TGTGCCAGCAGCCCCGGGGGAACTAGCGGGGAGACCCAGTACTTC
NA,TRBJ2-7,few,TRBV9,CASSVGASNSDYEQYF,TGTGCCAGCAGCGTAGGCGCCTCCAACTCAGATTACGAGCAGTACTTC